Listed here is a single T cell receptor (beta chain). Its antigen is not identified. This sample was taken from a study of T cell responses to AZD1222 COVID-19 vaccine. This CDR3 has 15 residues. Germline V CDR1 and CDR2: MNHEY, SVGAGI. Trimming took off 5 bases at V and 4 bases at J, with 15 bases between the two ends. Data came from immunoSEQ multiplex PCR; TCRdb stores just in-frame clones and leaves some out. Seen here are 130,000 to 150,000 clones, 75% to 85% observed once, and the top ten hold about 4%. Notes on the study in general: Repertoires were sampled only after the peak T cell response. Spike-wide vaccine-associated CD4 TCRs dominated at 160-218 and 743-854. Donors in the cohort were predominantly white British and more often female, and clonal diversity was possibly underestimated. AZD1222 recipients seropositive at baseline numbered only 5 to 7.

The sequencing used peripheral blood, collected on day 0 of MenACWY control vaccination. The gene calls are TRBV6-5 and TRBJ1-5; D may be TRBD1 (6 bases). The clonotype comes from an adult in good health. The DNA for the CDR3 is TGTGCCAGCAGTCGGGAAGGGGGTGGGAATCAGCCCCAGCATTTT. This encodes CASSREGGGNQPQHF.